One sample yielded the 16 T cell receptor beta chains listed below, sequenced in a study of shared clonotypes between healthy human individuals. Sequenced by immunoSEQ multiplex PCR; TCRdb stores in-frame clones only, minus some. The repertoire holds some 1,900,000 clones, with less than 95% as singletons. The naive CD8 population came from CD45RO-negative cells selected for CCR7, without terminally differentiated effector memory CD45RA+ cells. Sequencing used naive CD8+ T cells sorted from blood. The receptors were gathered from a young man in good health.

The chain has TRBV7-2 and TRBJ2-1; D is ambiguous. CDR1 is SGHTA and CDR2 is FQGNSA in the germline V gene. The CDR3 is 12 residues long. Trimming pared 5 bases from V and 7 bases from J, leaving 9 bases between. CDR3 sequence (DNA): TGTGCCAGCAGCCGCCTGGGGAATGAGCAGTTCTTC. Amino acid sequence: CASSRLGNEQFF. Filled out from reference TRBV7-2 and TRBJ2-1, the complete variable domain reads GAGVSQSPSNKVTEKGKDVELRCDPISGHTALYWYRQSLGQGLEFLIYFQGNSAPDKSGLPSDRFSAERTGGSVSTLTIQRTQQEDSAVYLCASSRLGNEQFFGPGTRLTVL.

The genes are TRBV7-9 and TRBJ1-2; D is ambiguous. V lost 4 bases, J lost 4 bases, and 22 bases lay in between. The CDR3 consists of 17 residues. Germline V CDR1 and CDR2: SEHNR, FQNEAQ (reference sequence). The CDR3 DNA reads TGTGCCAGCAGCTCATCAGAATCCATACTCCCCCCCTATGGCTACACCTTC. Its protein product is CASSSSESILPPYGYTF.

The chain has TRBV6-5 and TRBJ1-1, with TRBD1 matching over 7 bases. Trimming cost V 3 bases and J 8 bases; bases outside gene matches: 6. The CDR3 covers 13 residues. The germline V gene encodes CDR1 MNHEY and CDR2 SVGAGI. The CDR3 coding sequence is TGTGCCAGCAGTTATTATTGGGGACAGGAAGCTTTCTTT. Residues: CASSYYWGQEAFF.

V and J are TRBV2 and TRBJ2-1; D gene ambiguous. Germline-derived CDR1 and CDR2 are SNHLY and FYNNEI. Trimming removed 3 bases at V and 7 bases at J, with 10 bases between. The CDR3 consists of 13 residues. In DNA, the CDR3 is TGTGCCAGCAGTGATGGACCCCCAAATGAGCAGTTCTTC. Its protein product is CASSDGPPNEQFF.

Details on this clone: The same CDR3 arises from other DNA sequences in this sample as well. The J gene is TRBJ2-7, the V gene TRBV28; 12 bases fit TRBD2. Germline CDR1 and CDR2: MDHEN and SYDVKM. The CDR3 consists of 14 residues. The V and J ends lost 5 bases and 6 bases, in that order; junction bases with no gene match: 5. The CDR3 DNA follows: TGTGCCAGCAGTCTAGCGGGGGGGCCAGCCGAGCAGTACTTC. It translates to CASSLAGGPAEQYF.

V and J are TRBV2 and TRBJ1-2; the D gene is possibly TRBD1 (6 bases). Trimming shortened V by 3 bases and J by 4 bases, and 21 bases separated the two germline ends. This CDR3 is built from 17 residues. Germline V lookup: CDR1 SNHLY, CDR2 FYNNEI. Here the CDR3 DNA reads TGTGCCAGCAGTGACCCAGGGGCCTCTCAAACGGTCTATGGCTACACCTTC. Protein sequence: CASSDPGASQTVYGYTF.

The V gene is TRBV14, the J gene TRBJ2-7; D is ambiguous. With 1 base removed from V and 7 bases from J, the gap between germline ends came to 8 bases. Germline CDR1 reads SGHDN; CDR2 reads FVKESK. The CDR3 spans 12 residues. CDR3 DNA sequence: TGTGCCAGCAGCCAAGGGCCAACAGAGCAGTACTTC. It is translated as CASSQGPTEQYF.

This clone was seen more than once but under ten times. Distinct nucleotide sequences in the sample also encode this CDR3. The V gene is TRBV7-2, the J gene TRBJ1-2; 9 nucleotides match TRBD1. Germline loops: CDR1 SGHTA, CDR2 FQGNSA. The ends lost 5 bases at V and 5 bases at J; junction bases unmatched: 3. This CDR3 is 13 amino acids long. CDR3: CASSPGTGYGYTF. The CDR3 bases are TGTGCCAGCAGCCCCGGGACAGGGTATGGCTACACCTTC.

Comments on this clone: Other DNA sequences in this sample translate to the same CDR3. V usage is TRBV11-2 and J usage is TRBJ2-7; D may correspond to TRBD1 or TRBD2 (5 bases each). This CDR3 comprises 13 residues. Germline V CDR1 and CDR2: SGHAT, FQNNGV. V was shortened by 4 bases and J by 0 bases, with 7 bases between the two germline ends. The CDR3 coding sequence is TGTGCCAGCAGCTCCGGGACCTCCTACGAGCAGTACTTC. This sequence encodes CASSSGTSYEQYF.

The V call is TRBV19, the J call TRBJ2-7, with D maybe TRBD2 (5 bases). Germline assignment: CDR1 LNHDA and CDR2 SQIVND (reference sequence). V was trimmed by 1 base and J by 3 bases, leaving 13 bases between them. There are 15 residues in the CDR3. Written as DNA, the CDR3 is TGTGCCAGTAGTATAGGTCCTGCTAGCCGCTACGAGCAGTACTTC. Protein: CASSIGPASRYEQYF.

V and J are TRBV9 and TRBJ2-1, with 7 bases identical to TRBD2. The length of the CDR3 is 17 residues. Per germline, CDR1 SGDLS and CDR2 YYNGEE. The junction had 16 bases not matched to a gene; V was cut back by 4 bases and J by 6 bases. The CDR3 sequence is CASSLDGWASGGNEQFF. Written as DNA, the CDR3 is TGTGCCAGCAGCCTGGATGGGTGGGCTAGCGGTGGCAATGAGCAGTTCTTC. Using reference TRBV9 and TRBJ2-1 for the parts outside the CDR3, the full variable domain is DSGVTQTPKHLITATGQRVTLRCSPRSGDLSVYWYQQSLDQGLQFLIQYYNGEERAKGNILERFSAQQFPDLHSELNLSSLELGDSALYFCASSLDGWASGGNEQFFGPGTRLTVL.

Only one count was recorded for this clone. Within the sample, other DNA sequences also encode this same CDR3. CDR3 amino acids: CASSYSEGLNTEAFF. In nucleotides, the CDR3 is TGTGCCAGCAGTTACTCAGAAGGGCTGAACACTGAAGCTTTCTTT. The chain recombines TRBV6-6 with TRBJ1-1; no reliable D call. The V end was cut by 0 bases, the J end by 0 bases, with 8 bases between. Germline V gives CDR1 MNHNY, CDR2 SVGAGI (reference sequence). The CDR3 totals 15 residues.

This clone appeared a few times. J is TRBJ1-6 and V is TRBV10-3; TRBD1 agrees at 7 bases. The length of the CDR3 is 16 residues. J was trimmed by 6 bases and V by 0 bases; bases with no gene match: 5. From germline, CDR1 is ENHRY and CDR2 SYGVKD. CDR3 amino acids: CAISESGDSVNSPLHF. The CDR3, as DNA: TGTGCCATCAGTGAGTCGGGGGACAGCGTTAATTCACCCCTCCACTTT.

On this clone: Other nucleotide sequences from this sample produce the same CDR3. V gene TRBV30 combines with J gene TRBJ1-3; D is uncertain. Per the germline V gene, CDR1 is GTSNPN and CDR2 is SVGIG (reference sequence). V shed 1 base and J shed 0 bases, with 7 bases lying between them. The CDR3 consists of 14 residues. This chain's CDR3 is CAWSEGSSGNTIYF. As DNA, the CDR3 is TGTGCCTGGAGTGAGGGCAGCTCTGGAAACACCATATATTTT.

The genes are TRBV5-1 and TRBJ1-2; weak D call: TRBD1 (5 bases). The germline V gene has CDR1 SGHRS and CDR2 YFSETQ. The length of the CDR3 is 16 residues. V was shortened by 4 bases and J by 6 bases, with 22 bases between the two germline ends. This CDR3 is CASSPRGYVGENGYTF. The CDR3, as DNA: TGCGCCAGCAGCCCGAGAGGGTATGTGGGGGAGAATGGCTACACCTTC.

The genes are TRBV4-1 and TRBJ2-7; TRBD2 might be the D (5 bases). There are 14 residues in the CDR3. The V end was cut by 4 bases, the J end by 0 bases, with 10 bases between. Germline lookup yields CDR1 MGHRA and CDR2 YSYEKL. The CDR3 region has the DNA TGCGCCAGCAGCCTCGGAGCGGCCTCCTACGAGCAGTACTTC. Translated, it gives CASSLGAASYEQYF.